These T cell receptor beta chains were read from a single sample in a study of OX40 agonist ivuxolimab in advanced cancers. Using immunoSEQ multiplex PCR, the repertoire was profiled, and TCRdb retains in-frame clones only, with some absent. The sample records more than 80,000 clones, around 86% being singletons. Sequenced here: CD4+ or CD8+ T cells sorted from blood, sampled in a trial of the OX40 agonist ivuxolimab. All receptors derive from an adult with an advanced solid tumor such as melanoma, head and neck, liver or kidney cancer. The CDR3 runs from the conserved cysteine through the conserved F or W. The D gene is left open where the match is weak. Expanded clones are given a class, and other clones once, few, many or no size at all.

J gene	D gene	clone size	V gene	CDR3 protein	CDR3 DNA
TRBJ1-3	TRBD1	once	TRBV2	CASSAGGTGNTIYF	TGTGCCAGCAGTGCAGGGGGAACTGGAAACACCATATATTTT
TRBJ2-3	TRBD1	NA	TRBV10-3	CAINEGQGSDTQYF	TGTGCCATCAATGAAGGACAGGGCTCAGATACGCAGTATTTT
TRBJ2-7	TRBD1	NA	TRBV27	CASRPDRMGQTGEQYF	TGTGCCAGCAGGCCGGACCGCATGGGACAGACAGGCGAGCAGTACTTC
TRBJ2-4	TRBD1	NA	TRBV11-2	CASSLGRGHPFQYF	TGTGCCAGCAGCTTAGGCAGGGGGCACCCGTTTCAGTACTTC
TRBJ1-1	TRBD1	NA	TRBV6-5	CASSPRQGMNTEAFF	TGTGCCAGCAGTCCAAGACAGGGTATGAACACTGAAGCTTTCTTT
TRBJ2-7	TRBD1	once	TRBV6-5	CASSYSTGVSYEQYF	TGTGCCAGCAGTTACTCGACAGGGGTTTCCTACGAGCAGTACTTC
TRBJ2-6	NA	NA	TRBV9	CASSTLSGANVLTF	TGTGCCAGCAGCACCCTATCTGGGGCCAACGTCCTGACTTTC
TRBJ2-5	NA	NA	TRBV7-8	CASSNLKGQYQETQYF	TGTGCCAGCAGTAACCTAAAGGGGCAGTACCAAGAGACCCAGTACTTC
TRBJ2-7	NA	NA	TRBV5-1	CASSLEGRSFYEQYF	TGCGCCAGCAGCTTGGAAGGGCGGTCGTTCTACGAGCAGTACTTC
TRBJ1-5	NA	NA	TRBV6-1	CASITTQGQPQHF	TGTGCCAGCATTACCACACAGGGCCAGCCCCAGCATTTT
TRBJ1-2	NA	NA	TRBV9	CASSVGQTNYGYTF	TGTGCCAGCAGCGTGGGGCAGACTAACTATGGCTACACCTTC
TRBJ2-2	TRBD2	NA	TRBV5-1	CASKAGVGGELFF	TGCGCCAGCAAAGCGGGAGTCGGCGGGGAGCTGTTTTTT
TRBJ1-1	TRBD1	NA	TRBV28	CASRDGQGGSAEAFF	TGTGCCAGCAGGGATGGACAGGGAGGTTCGGCTGAAGCTTTCTTT
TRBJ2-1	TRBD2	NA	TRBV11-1	CASSRGRAYNEQFF	TGTGCCAGCAGCCGCGGGAGGGCCTACAATGAGCAGTTCTTC
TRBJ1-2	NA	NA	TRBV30	CASRWYGYTF	TGTGCCAGTCGTTGGTATGGCTACACCTTC
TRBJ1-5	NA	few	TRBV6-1	CASSSEGGTQPQHF	TGTGCCAGCAGTTCCGAGGGGGGGACACAGCCCCAGCATTTT
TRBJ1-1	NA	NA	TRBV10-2	CASSLILRDLGTEAFF	TGCGCCAGCAGCCTGATCCTCCGGGACTTGGGCACTGAAGCTTTCTTT
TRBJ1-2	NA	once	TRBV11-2	CASSLQGDYGYTF	TGTGCCAGCAGCTTACAGGGAGACTATGGCTACACCTTC
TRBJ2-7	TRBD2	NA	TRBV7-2	CASSVIAGGPHEQYF	TGTGCCAGCAGCGTAATAGCGGGAGGGCCCCACGAGCAGTACTTC
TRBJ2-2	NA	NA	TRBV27	CASRSGWHTGELFF	TGTGCCAGCAGGTCGGGATGGCACACCGGGGAGCTGTTTTTT
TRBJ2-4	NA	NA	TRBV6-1	CASSTQVAKNIQYF	TGTGCCAGCAGTACGCAGGTAGCCAAAAACATTCAGTACTTC
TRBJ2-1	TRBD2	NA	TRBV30	CAWSPKFRLAVNNEQFF	TGTGCCTGGAGTCCTAAATTTAGACTAGCGGTTAACAATGAGCAGTTCTTC
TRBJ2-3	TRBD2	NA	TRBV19	CATAGGGDTQYF	TGTGCTACAGCGGGAGGAGGGGATACGCAGTATTTT
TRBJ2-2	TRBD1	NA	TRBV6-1	CASTPTGWFSGELFF	TGTGCCAGCACCCCGACAGGGTGGTTTAGCGGGGAGCTGTTTTTT
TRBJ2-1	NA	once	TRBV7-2	CASSLGVSEYNEQFF	TGTGCCAGCAGCTTAGGGGTGTCGGAATACAATGAGCAGTTCTTC
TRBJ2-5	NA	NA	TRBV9	CASSVGRPNQETQYF	TGTGCCAGCAGCGTAGGTAGACCCAACCAAGAGACCCAGTACTTC
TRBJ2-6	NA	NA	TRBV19	CASNPKGAGASSGANVLTF	TGTGCCAGTAACCCCAAAGGAGCAGGGGCGAGCTCTGGGGCCAACGTCCTGACTTTC
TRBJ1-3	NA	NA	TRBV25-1	CASSGPWVSGNTIYF	TGTGCCAGCAGTGGCCCTTGGGTCTCTGGAAACACCATATATTTT
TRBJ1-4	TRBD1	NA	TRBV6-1	CASSDLTGWGGEKLFF	TGTGCCAGCAGTGATTTGACAGGGTGGGGGGGTGAAAAACTGTTTTTT
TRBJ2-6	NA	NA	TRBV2	CASSEGVGPSSGANVLTF	TGTGCCAGCAGTGAAGGGGTAGGACCAAGCTCTGGGGCCAACGTCCTGACTTTC
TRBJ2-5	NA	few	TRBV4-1	CASSRLVGEVETQYF	TGCGCCAGCAGCCGACTCGTCGGGGAAGTAGAGACCCAGTACTTC
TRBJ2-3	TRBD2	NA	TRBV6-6	CASRRGLAGDGDTQYF	TGTGCCAGCAGACGCGGACTAGCGGGGGACGGGGATACGCAGTATTTT
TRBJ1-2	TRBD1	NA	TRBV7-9	CASSLDRGLYGYTF	TGTGCCAGCAGCTTAGACAGGGGACTCTATGGCTACACCTTC
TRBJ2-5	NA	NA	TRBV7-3	CASSNDGTSAQYF	TGTGCCAGCAGCAATGACGGAACTTCGGCCCAGTACTTC
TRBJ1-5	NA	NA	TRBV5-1	CASSAGDGNQPQHF	TGCGCCAGCAGCGCCGGGGACGGGAATCAGCCCCAGCATTTT
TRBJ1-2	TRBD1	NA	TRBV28	CASSQLQGSSHIYGYTF	TGTGCCAGCAGTCAGCTACAGGGGTCGTCCCACATATATGGCTACACCTTC
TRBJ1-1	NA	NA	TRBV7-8	CASSLRDTKATGVNTEAFF	TGTGCCAGCAGCTTAAGGGACACCAAAGCCACTGGAGTGAACACTGAAGCTTTCTTT
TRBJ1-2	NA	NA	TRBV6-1	CASSEATAGGYGYTF	TGTGCCAGCAGTGAAGCCACGGCTGGAGGCTATGGCTACACCTTC
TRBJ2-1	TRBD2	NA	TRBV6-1	CASRLKGLEGNEQFF	TGTGCCAGCAGGTTAAAAGGACTAGAGGGCAATGAGCAGTTCTTC
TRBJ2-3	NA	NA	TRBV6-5	CASTREDTQYF	TGTGCCAGCACCCGCGAGGATACGCAGTATTTT
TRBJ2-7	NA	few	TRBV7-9	CASSSGRIYEQYF	TGTGCCAGCAGCTCGGGCAGAATCTACGAGCAGTACTTC
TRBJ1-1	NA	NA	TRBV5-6	CASSYIRETTEAFF	TGTGCCAGCAGCTACATCCGAGAAACCACTGAAGCTTTCTTT
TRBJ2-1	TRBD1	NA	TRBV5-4	CASSVGQGFYNEQFF	TGTGCCAGCAGCGTGGGACAGGGCTTTTACAATGAGCAGTTCTTC
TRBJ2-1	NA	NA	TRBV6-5	CASSPRRTSYNEQFF	TGTGCCAGCAGTCCGCGACGTACGTCCTACAATGAGCAGTTCTTC
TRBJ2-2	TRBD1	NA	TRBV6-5	CASSYSDRVNTGELFF	TGTGCCAGCAGTTACTCGGACAGGGTTAACACCGGGGAGCTGTTTTTT
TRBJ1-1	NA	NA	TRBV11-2	CASSLTFRDTEAFF	TGTGCCAGCAGCTTAACATTCAGGGACACTGAAGCTTTCTTT
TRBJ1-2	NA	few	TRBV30	CAWSPGNYGYTF	TGTGCCTGGAGTCCCGGTAACTATGGCTACACCTTC
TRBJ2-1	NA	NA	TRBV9	CASSGRSSYNEQFF	TGTGCCAGCAGCGGTAGGAGCTCCTACAATGAGCAGTTCTTC
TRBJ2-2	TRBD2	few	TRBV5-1	CASSLTSGSSTGELFF	TGCGCCAGCAGCTTGACTAGCGGGAGTAGCACCGGGGAGCTGTTTTTT
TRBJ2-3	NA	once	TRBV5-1	CASSLDGAGDTQYF	TGCGCCAGCAGCTTGGATGGGGCCGGGGATACGCAGTATTTT
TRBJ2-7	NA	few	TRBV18	CASSIAGQGYEQYF	TGTGCCAGCTCAATAGCGGGACAGGGTTACGAGCAGTACTTC
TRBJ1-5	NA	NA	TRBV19	CASSLPGRINQPQHF	TGTGCCAGTAGCCTTCCGGGCAGGATCAATCAGCCCCAGCATTTT
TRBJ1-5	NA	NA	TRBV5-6	CASSLYRGVDNQPQHF	TGTGCCAGCAGCTTGTATCGAGGGGTTGACAATCAGCCCCAGCATTTT
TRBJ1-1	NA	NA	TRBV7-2	CASSSNPGNTEAFF	TGTGCCAGCAGCTCGAACCCAGGAAACACTGAAGCTTTCTTT
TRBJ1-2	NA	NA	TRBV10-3	CAISSTATNYGYTF	TGTGCCATCAGTTCGACAGCTACTAACTATGGCTACACCTTC
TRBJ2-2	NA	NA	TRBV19	CASSTGGANTGELFF	TGTGCCAGTAGTACGGGCGGGGCGAACACCGGGGAGCTGTTTTTT
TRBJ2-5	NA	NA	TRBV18	CASSSKGETQYF	TGTGCCAGCTCATCAAAAGGGGAGACCCAGTACTTC